This T cell receptor (beta chain) was identified in a study of blood T cell repertoires in COVID-19. Overall study context: The origin of the acute and convalescent COVID-19 samples was the United States, Italy and Spain. Sources were T cells, B-cell-depleted T cells, or PBMCs; the material itself was cDNA or gDNA.

As processed by the authors: It was from reference gene primer amplification that nucleated cell counts were estimated. Using immunoSEQ multiplex PCR, the repertoire was profiled, and TCRdb retains in-frame clones only, with some absent. V and J calls and clone size follow that table, whereas D and trimming were derived from the DNA. Here the sample spans approximately 110,000 clones, 85% to 90% being singletons. With 4 bases clipped from V and 2 bases from J, the junction kept 6 bases outside the gene matches. The germline V gene encodes CDR1 SGDLS and CDR2 YYNGEE. This CDR3 contains 14 residues. The receptor's source is a woman older than 75 with acute or convalescent COVID-19. The sequenced sample consisted of peripheral blood. This chain connects TRBV9 to TRBJ2-7, with TRBD1 matching over 7 bases. CDR3 bases: TGTGCCAGCAGCCTCGGCCAGGGGGCCTACGAGCAGTACTTC. It encodes CASSLGQGAYEQYF.